The clone carrying this T cell receptor beta chain was seen only a few times. RNA transcripts yielded amplified TCR beta CDR3 regions. The HTBI primer set drove a first-round RT-PCR of the TCR CDR3. TCRdb fed the multiplex PCR reads into MiXCR, producing one record per CDR3 protein. The sample holds roughly 530,000 distinct CDR3 sequences, over 15% seen once. This record comes from a study of T cells in Graves' hyperthyroidism and ophthalmopathy. Patients were excluded for uncontrolled infection, other autoimmune disease, pregnancy or lactation. Orbital computed tomography, thyroid ultrasound, serum thyroxine and TRAb, and clinical symptoms together informed the diagnoses. The PBMCs were taken from about 9.7 ml of fresh peripheral blood. The receptor was isolated from a woman aged 18-29 years with Graves' ophthalmopathy. Sequenced sample: blood.

For the CDR3, the DNA is TGCAGCGTTCCCACCCCGACAGGGGTAAATGAGCAGTTCTTC. This translates into CSVPTPTGVNEQFF. This chain connects TRBV29-1 to TRBJ2-1, with 8 bases identical to TRBD1. CDR1 is SQVTM and CDR2 is ANQGSEA in the germline V gene. J lost 7 bases, V lost 5 bases, and 10 bases had no gene match. This CDR3 comprises 14 residues.